The 10 T cell receptor beta chains below all came from one sample that was sequenced in a study of blood T cell repertoires in COVID-19. TCRdb's table, derived via immunoSEQ multiplex PCR, lists solely in-frame clones and lacks some. This table holds fewer than 250,000 clones, around 89% found once. The material sequenced was peripheral blood. These receptors came from a human donor in a cohort sampled during active COVID-19.

The chain has TRBV7-2 and TRBJ1-1; 7 nucleotides agree with TRBD1. Germline V gene sequence: CDR1 SGHTA, CDR2 FQGNSA. The CDR3 consists of 15 residues. The V and J ends lost 8 bases and 0 bases, in that order; junction bases with no gene match: 9. The chain's CDR3 is CASRRGQGMNTEAFF. The CDR3 bases are TGTGCCAGCCGTAGGGGGCAGGGAATGAACACTGAAGCTTTCTTT.

This clone was recorded once. The genes are TRBV12-1 and TRBJ2-5; TRBD2 is the table's D call, not checked against the DNA. TRBV12-1 is a pseudogene locus. The CDR3 sequence is 17 residues long. The CDR3 DNA follows: TGTGCCAGCAGCTCTGGTGTGCTAGCAAGTTCCGGAGAGACCCAGTACTTC. This encodes CASSSGVLASSGETQYF.

The gene calls are TRBV10-3 and TRBJ2-7; TRBD1 might be the D (6 bases). The germline V gene has CDR1 ENHRY and CDR2 SYGVKD. The CDR3 consists of 14 residues. The V and J ends lost 6 bases and 1 base respectively, with 13 bases between them. The CDR3 coding sequence is TGTGCCATCAGCGGGGACACGTCTTCCTACGAGCAGTACTTC. Translation gives CAISGDTSSYEQYF.

The rearrangement links TRBV6-2 or TRBV6-3 to TRBJ2-1; TRBD1 is a possible D gene (5 bases). This CDR3 has 13 amino acids. Trimming took off 2 bases at V and 7 bases at J, with 9 bases between the two ends. The germline V gene encodes CDR1 MNHEY and CDR2 SVGEGT. The CDR3 DNA is TGTGCCAGCAGTTACATGGACAAGAATGAGCAGTTCTTC. This translates into CASSYMDKNEQFF.

V gene TRBV7-9 combines with J gene TRBJ2-5; TRBD1 is a possible D gene (5 bases). From germline, CDR1 is SEHNR and CDR2 FQNEAQ (reference sequence). Trimming took 5 bases from V and 1 from J, leaving 5 bases between them. This CDR3 spans 12 amino acids. CDR3 in DNA: TGTGCCAGCAGCGGGGCCCAAGAGACCCAGTACTTC. This codes for CASSGAQETQYF. Using reference TRBV7-9 and TRBJ2-5 for the parts outside the CDR3, the full variable domain is DTGVSQNPRHKITKRGQNVTFRCDPISEHNRLYWYRQTLGQGPEFLTYFQNEAQLEKSRLLSDRFSAERPKGSFSTLEIQRTEQGDSAMYLCASSGAQETQYFGPGTRLLVL.

The chain links TRBV27 to TRBJ2-7; TRBD1 is a possible D gene (5 bases). The CDR3 covers 13 residues. Germline CDR1 MNHEY, CDR2 SMNVEV (reference sequence). V dropped 1 base and J dropped 11 bases, with 15 bases sitting between them. The DNA of the CDR3 is TGTGCCAGCAGTTTATATACAGGACAACCAGAGTACTTC. Protein sequence: CASSLYTGQPEYF.

This clone has just one count. The chain employs TRBV3-1 (or the pseudogene TRBV3-2) and TRBJ2-7; 8 positions match TRBD1. With 1 base clipped from V and 5 bases from J, the junction kept 4 bases outside the gene matches. CDR1 is LGHDT, CDR2 YNNKEL, per germline (reference sequence). CDR3 length: 14 amino acids. The CDR3 region has the DNA TGTGCCAGCAGCCAAGGGCCAGGGGGCAACGAGCAGTACTTC. Translation: CASSQGPGGNEQYF.

This chain uses TRBV11-2 with TRBJ2-5; 7 nucleotides match TRBD1. Germline CDR1 SGHAT, CDR2 FQNNGV. The CDR3 runs to 15 residues. J gave up 5 bases and V 1 base, and 7 bases lay outside the gene matches. In DNA form, the CDR3 reads TGTGCCAGCAGCTTAGTGGTAGCCAGGGGGGAGACCCAGTACTTC. This sequence encodes CASSLVVARGETQYF.

DNA of the CDR3: TGTGCCAGTAAAGACAGACCCGCGTCCTACGAGCAGTACTTC. This encodes CASKDRPASYEQYF. The chain links TRBV19 to TRBJ2-7, with D tentatively TRBD1 (5 bases). Germline lookup yields CDR1 LNHDA and CDR2 SQIVND (reference sequence). The CDR3 runs to 14 residues. Deletions cut 7 bases from V and 1 base from J, with 14 bases between.

The chain joins TRBV3-1 (or the pseudogene TRBV3-2) to TRBJ2-7; 9 nucleotides line up with TRBD1. The CDR3 is 19 residues long. Germline V gene data show CDR1 as LGHDT and CDR2 as YNNKEL (reference sequence). The J segment lost 0 bases and the V segment lost 10 bases, leaving 22 bases of the junction unmatched. For the CDR3, the DNA is TGTGCCACCAAGCCCCTGGGGCGGTCCGGGACAGGGAACTCCTACGAGCAGTACTTC. Translated: CATKPLGRSGTGNSYEQYF.